The rows below give T cell receptor beta chains drawn from one sample of a study of blood T cells in healthy people across ages. MiXCR was run by TCRdb on the 5' RACE reads, yielding one entry per CDR3 protein. In the table there are 2 million or so distinct CDR3 sequences, about 50% of which are singletons. Sequenced sample: blood. These receptors all stem from a woman aged 40 to 50 in good health. Both conserved end residues are part of each CDR3. D genes are given only for firm matches. Clone size is not always given. Where it is, it says once, few, many or a class for expanded clones.

d_gene,j_gene,v_gene,abundance,CDR3nt,CDR3aa
-,TRBJ2-5,TRBV6-5,-,TGTGCCAGCAGTTACCTTCAGGGCGGGGAGCAGTACTTC,CASSYLQGGEQYF
TRBD1,TRBJ2-6,TRBV7-2,few,TGTGCCAGCAGCCTTCGGACAGGTACTGGGGCCAACGTCCTGACTTTC,CASSLRTGTGANVLTF
-,TRBJ1-2,TRBV4-3,-,TGCGCCAGCAGCCAAGGGGCCCCCTCTTTAGGCTACACCTTC,CASSQGAPSLGYTF
-,TRBJ2-1,TRBV14,-,TGTGCCAGCAGCCAAGATCTCGGGGTTCGCAATGAGCAGTTCTTC,CASSQDLGVRNEQFF
TRBD1,TRBJ1-2,TRBV6-2/TRBV6-3,-,TGTGCCAGCTCGTCCTCGACAGGGGAAGGAGGAGGCTACACCTTC,CASSSSTGEGGGYTF
-,TRBJ2-7,TRBV7-9,-,TGTGCCAGCAGCTTAATTGGGGGCATCTACAATGAGCAGTACTTC,CASSLIGGIYNEQYF
-,TRBJ2-1,TRBV11-1,-,TGTGCCAGCAGCCTTCTAAATGCTGAGCAGTTCTTC,CASSLLNAEQFF
TRBD2,TRBJ2-5,TRBV20-1,-,TGCAGTGCTCGGGACTATCAGTACCAAGAGACCCAGTACTTC,CSARDYQYQETQYF
-,TRBJ1-1,TRBV2,-,TGTGCCAGCATCCGAGCAGGGAGCAACACTGAAGCTTTCTTT,CASIRAGSNTEAFF
TRBD1,TRBJ1-5,TRBV6-6,-,TGTACCAGCAGTTACCTACAGGGGGCGGATCAGCCCCAGCATTTT,CTSSYLQGADQPQHF